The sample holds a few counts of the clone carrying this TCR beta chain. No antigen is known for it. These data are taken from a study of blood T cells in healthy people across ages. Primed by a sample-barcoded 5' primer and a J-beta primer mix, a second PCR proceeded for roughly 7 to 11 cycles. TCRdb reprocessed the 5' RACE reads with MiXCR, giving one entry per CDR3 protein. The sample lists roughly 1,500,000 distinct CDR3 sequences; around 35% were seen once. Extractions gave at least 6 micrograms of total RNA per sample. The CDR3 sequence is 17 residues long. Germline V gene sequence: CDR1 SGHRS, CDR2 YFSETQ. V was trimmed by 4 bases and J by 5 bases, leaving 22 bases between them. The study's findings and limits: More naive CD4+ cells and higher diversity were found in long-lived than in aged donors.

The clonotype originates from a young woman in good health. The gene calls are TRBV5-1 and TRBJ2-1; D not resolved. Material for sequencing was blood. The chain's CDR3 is CASSRITDSPNNNEQFF. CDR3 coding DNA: TGCGCCAGCAGCCGCATAACCGATTCCCCCAATAACAATGAGCAGTTCTTC. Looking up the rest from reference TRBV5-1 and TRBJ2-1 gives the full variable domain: KAGVTQTPRYLIKTRGQQVTLSCSPISGHRSVSWYQQTPGQGLQFLFEYFSETQRNKGNFPGRFSGRQFSNSRSEMNVSTLELGDSALYLCASSRITDSPNNNEQFFGPGTRLTVL.